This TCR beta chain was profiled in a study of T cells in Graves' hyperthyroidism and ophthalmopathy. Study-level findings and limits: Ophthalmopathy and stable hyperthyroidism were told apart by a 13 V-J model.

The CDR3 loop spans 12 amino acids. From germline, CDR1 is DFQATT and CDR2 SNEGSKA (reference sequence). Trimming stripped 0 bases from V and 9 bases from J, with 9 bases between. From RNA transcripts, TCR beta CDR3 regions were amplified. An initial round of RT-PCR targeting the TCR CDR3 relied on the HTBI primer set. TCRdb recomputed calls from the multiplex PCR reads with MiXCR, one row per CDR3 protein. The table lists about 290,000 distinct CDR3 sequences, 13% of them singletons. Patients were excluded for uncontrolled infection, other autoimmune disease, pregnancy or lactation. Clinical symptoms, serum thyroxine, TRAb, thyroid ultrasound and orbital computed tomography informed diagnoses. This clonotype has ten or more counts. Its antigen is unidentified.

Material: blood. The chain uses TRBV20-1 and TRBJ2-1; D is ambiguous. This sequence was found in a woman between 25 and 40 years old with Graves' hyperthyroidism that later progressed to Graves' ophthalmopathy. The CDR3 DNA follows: TGCAGTGCTAGAGACAAAGCCGGTGAGCAGTTCTTC. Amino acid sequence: CSARDKAGEQFF.